The entry below describes one TCR beta chain. Its antigen is not identified. V was shortened by 0 bases and J by 0 bases, with 12 bases between the two germline ends. The CDR3 is 17 residues long. Germline V gene data show CDR1 as SGHDT and CDR2 as YYEEEE. This sample is part of a study of T cell clones after liver transplantation. Study context: TCRbeta sequencing after a pre-transplant mixed lymphocyte reaction identified graft-donor-reactive clones, later tracked in post-transplant blood. Pre-transplant mixed lymphocyte reactions yielded third-party-reactive TCRbeta sequences as comparators for graft-donor-reactive sequences. Patients counted as tolerant after at least one year off all immunosuppression, enzymes not exceeding twice normal. Notes on the study in general: Donor-reactive sequences fell more than third party-reactive ones, suggesting partial deletion.

The repertoire was sequenced with immunoSEQ multiplex PCR; TCRdb's copy has only in-frame clones and lacks some. The data show 6,200 or so clones, 70% to 80% seen once. The chain recombines TRBV5-6 with TRBJ1-4; D gene uncertain. The sequencing used CD8+ T cells from blood, collected approximately 3.5 years after liver transplant. This clonotype was sampled from a human patient who received a liver transplant. Some T cells may be supplied by the graft donor. In nucleotides, the CDR3 is TGTGCCAGCAGCTTGGGCGGACCAGTTGCAACTAATGAAAAACTGTTTTTT. Translation gives CASSLGGPVATNEKLFF. Full variable domain (rest looked up from reference TRBV5-6 and TRBJ1-4): DAGVTQSPTHLIKTRGQQVTLRCSPKSGHDTVSWYQQALGQGPQFIFQYYEEEERQRGNFPDRFSGHQFPNYSSELNVNALLLGDSALYLCASSLGGPVATNEKLFFGSGTQLSVL.